Following are 22 T cell receptor beta chains from one sample sequenced in a study of vaccination and CD4 T cells after COVID-19. No antigen has been identified for these receptors. Scientists ran DNA taken from cultured CD4+ T cells through the Oncomine TCR Beta short-read assay for sequencing. Using its own MiXCR run on the PCR reads, TCRdb lists one record per CDR3 protein. Among 9,000 to 13,000 distinct CDR3 sequences listed, about two thirds were seen once. Regarding treatment: roughly ten-day PBMC culture with coronavirus spike peptide pools or control peptides (ViraFEST assay). Sequenced sample: CD4+ T cells from blood, cultured in vitro. Every receptor here comes from a human donor who had recovered from COVID-19.

This clonotype has just one count. The J gene is TRBJ1-3, the V gene TRBV20-1, with a possible D match to TRBD1 (5 bases). The length of the CDR3 is 14 residues. Per germline, CDR1 DFQATT and CDR2 SNEGSKA (reference sequence). Trimming removed 3 bases at V and 0 bases at J, with 9 bases between. The CDR3: CSARRQYSGNTIYF. In nucleotides, the CDR3 is TGCAGTGCTAGGCGACAGTACTCTGGAAACACCATATATTTT.

The chain recombines TRBV6-1 with TRBJ2-6, with 9 positions matching TRBD1. This CDR3 comprises 15 residues. Trimming took 6 bases from V and 0 from J; bases not matched to a gene: 0. Germline V gives CDR1 MNHNS, CDR2 SASEGT. CDR3 sequence: CASRTGGSGANVLTF. The CDR3 coding sequence is TGTGCCAGCAGGACAGGGGGCTCTGGGGCCAACGTCCTGACTTTC.

V usage is TRBV5-6 and J usage is TRBJ2-1, with TRBD1 matching over 7 bases. The ends lost 2 bases at V and 7 bases at J; junction bases unmatched: 0. This CDR3 region has 12 residues. From germline, CDR1 is SGHDT and CDR2 YYEEEE. CDR3 in amino acids: CASSLQGNEQFF. CDR3 sequence (DNA): TGTGCCAGCAGCTTACAGGGGAATGAGCAGTTCTTC.

The rearrangement uses TRBV19 and TRBJ2-3; D gene ambiguous. Germline CDR1 LNHDA, CDR2 SQIVND (reference sequence). This CDR3 is built from 14 residues. V was cut by 7 bases and J by 2 bases, with 13 bases left in between. The CDR3 reads CASKGMIPTDTQYF. The CDR3 DNA reads TGTGCCAGTAAAGGAATGATTCCCACAGATACGCAGTATTTT.

The chain has TRBV19 and TRBJ1-2; tentative D call: TRBD1 (5 bases). Trimming cost V 5 bases and J 0 bases, with 10 bases left between them. Germline V CDR1 and CDR2: LNHDA, SQIVND (reference sequence). CDR3 length: 14 residues. The CDR3 loop is CASSAQGTNYGYTF. The CDR3 coding sequence is TGTGCCAGTAGTGCCCAGGGCACTAACTATGGCTACACCTTC.

The rearrangement links TRBV7-2 to TRBJ1-1; 8 nucleotides match TRBD1. CDR1 is SGHTA, CDR2 FQGNSA, per germline. V shed 4 bases, J shed 6 bases, and the junction held 4 bases outside the gene matches. The CDR3 length is 13 residues. The CDR3 region has the DNA TGTGCCAGCAGCTCCGACAGGGGTCCTGAAGCTTTCTTT. As protein: CASSSDRGPEAFF.

V usage is TRBV30 and J usage is TRBJ2-3; D is tentatively TRBD1 or TRBD2 (5 bases each). This CDR3 is built from 12 residues. V lost 2 bases and J 4 bases, leaving 7 bases between the germline ends. Germline lookup yields CDR1 GTSNPN and CDR2 SVGIG (reference sequence). The CDR3 protein is CAWSLGADTQYF. The DNA of the CDR3 is TGTGCCTGGAGTTTGGGGGCAGATACGCAGTATTTT.

This clonotype was seen a single time. This rearrangement joins TRBV20-1 to TRBJ1-2, with D uncertain. CDR1 and CDR2 from the germline V gene are DFQATT and SNEGSKA (reference sequence). The CDR3 contains 13 residues. V was clipped by 2 bases and J by 0 bases, with 7 bases between them. CDR3 in amino acids: CSARTDSNYGYTF. As DNA, the CDR3 is TGCAGTGCTAGAACAGACTCTAACTATGGCTACACCTTC.

The CDR3 nucleotides are TGTGCCACCAGCGGGCGGGAGGCCTACAATGAGCAGTTCTTC. It codes for CATSGREAYNEQFF. The chain uses TRBV24-1 and TRBJ2-1, with 8 bases lining up with TRBD2. This CDR3 region has 14 residues. CDR1 and CDR2 from the germline V gene are KGHDR and SFDVKD. The V gene end was trimmed by 7 bases and the J gene end by 2 bases; junction bases not matched to a gene: 3.

The chain recombines TRBV20-1 with TRBJ2-2; D gene ambiguous. V lost 3 bases and J lost 0, with 8 bases in between. The CDR3 contains 14 residues. Germline CDR1 and CDR2: DFQATT and SNEGSKA (reference sequence). CDR3 region: CSASGQTNTGELFF. The DNA of the CDR3 is TGCAGTGCTAGCGGCCAAACGAACACCGGGGAGCTGTTTTTT.

This clonotype was observed once. The chain couples TRBV20-1 to TRBJ1-6, with D unclear. Germline V lookup: CDR1 DFQATT, CDR2 SNEGSKA (reference sequence). Trimming pared 6 bases from V and 4 bases from J, leaving 10 bases between. There are 13 residues in the CDR3. The CDR3 sequence is CSAPRAYNSPLHF. CDR3 nucleotides: TGCAGTGCCCCGCGGGCATATAATTCACCCCTCCACTTT.

This clonotype was found once. This chain joins TRBV20-1 and TRBJ2-4, with D possibly matching TRBD2 (5 bases). The germline V gene encodes CDR1 DFQATT and CDR2 SNEGSKA (reference sequence). The CDR3 is made up of 11 amino acids. Written as DNA, the CDR3 is TGCAGCGGGGATTTTATAAACATTCAGTACTTC. Encoded protein: CSGDFINIQYF.

This clonotype qualifies as medium-sized. This chain joins TRBV19 and TRBJ1-1; no reliable D call. CDR1 and CDR2 (germline): LNHDA, SQIVND (reference sequence). Deletions cut 5 bases from V and 6 bases from J, with 7 bases between. The CDR3 covers 11 residues. The CDR3 nucleotides read TGTGCCAGTAGTCGGCTCTCTGAAGCTTTCTTT. Amino acid sequence: CASSRLSEAFF.

V usage is TRBV3-1 and J usage is TRBJ1-1, with no clear D. Between the trimmed V and J ends, which lost 1 base and 10 bases, there was a span of 13 bases. This CDR3 is 13 amino acids long. Germline-derived CDR1 and CDR2 are LGHDT and YNNKEL (reference sequence). The CDR3 protein is CASSQATAIGAFF. CDR3 sequence (DNA): TGTGCCAGCAGCCAAGCTACAGCCATAGGAGCTTTCTTT.

This clonotype was counted a single time. The chain is built from TRBV5-1 and TRBJ2-2; D possibly corresponds to TRBD1 (5 bases). The CDR3 is 15 residues long. V was clipped by 0 bases and J by 2 bases, with 8 bases between them. The germline V gene has CDR1 SGHRS and CDR2 YFSETQ. CDR3: CASSLGQPNTGELFF. In DNA, the CDR3 is TGCGCCAGCAGCTTGGGACAGCCCAACACCGGGGAGCTGTTTTTT. Drawing the rest from reference TRBV5-1 and TRBJ2-2, the complete variable domain is KAGVTQTPRYLIKTRGQQVTLSCSPISGHRSVSWYQQTPGQGLQFLFEYFSETQRNKGNFPGRFSGRQFSNSRSEMNVSTLELGDSALYLCASSLGQPNTGELFFGEGSRLTVL.

J is TRBJ2-1 and V is TRBV6-1, with 10 positions matching TRBD1. The trim removed 6 bases at V and 9 bases at J, leaving 11 bases unmatched. The CDR3 runs 15 residues. Germline V CDR1 and CDR2: MNHNS, SASEGT. CDR3 coding DNA: TGTGCCAGCAGATCCGGGACAGGGGTCTCCGCTGAGCAGTTCTTC. Translation: CASRSGTGVSAEQFF.

A single count supports this clonotype. The chain combines TRBV18 with TRBJ2-5; 13 bases map to TRBD2. CDR1 and CDR2 (germline): KGHSH, LQKENI. The CDR3 totals 16 residues. Unmatched junction bases numbered 4, after V lost 4 bases and J lost 2 bases. CDR3 sequence reads: CASSRTSGSGQETQYF. Written as DNA, the CDR3 is TGTGCCAGCTCACGGACTAGCGGGAGTGGGCAAGAGACCCAGTACTTC.

The V gene is TRBV7-9, the J gene TRBJ1-6; tentatively, D is TRBD1 (5 bases). The CDR3 totals 13 residues. CDR1 and CDR2 (germline): SEHNR, FQNEAQ (reference sequence). Trimming removed 10 bases from V and 10 bases from J, with 17 bases in between. CDR3 nucleotide sequence: TGTGCCACTACCAAGGGGCTGGGATCACCCCTCCACTTT. Encoded protein: CATTKGLGSPLHF.

This rearrangement joins TRBV6-2 or TRBV6-3 to TRBJ1-1, with D perhaps TRBD1 (5 bases). This CDR3 region has 15 residues. The germline V and J ends were trimmed by 1 base and 1 base, with 10 bases remaining between them. Germline V gives CDR1 MNHEY, CDR2 SVGEGT. CDR3 sequence reads: CASSYYGGGNTEAFF. The CDR3 bases are TGTGCCAGCAGTTACTACGGGGGTGGGAACACTGAAGCTTTCTTT.

The chain combines TRBV24-1 with TRBJ2-3; TRBD1 or TRBD2 may be the D gene (6 bases each). CDR1 KGHDR and CDR2 SFDVKD come from the germline V gene. V shed 3 bases and J shed 3 bases, with 24 bases lying between them. This CDR3 spans 19 amino acids. CDR3: CATSDPKVKRGVWTDTQYF. The CDR3 DNA sequence: TGTGCCACCAGTGATCCCAAAGTCAAAAGGGGGGTCTGGACAGATACGCAGTATTTT.

The V and J genes are TRBV21-1 and TRBJ1-6; the table assigns TRBD1, which was not confirmed against the DNA. TRBV21-1 is reported as a pseudogene. The CDR3 totals 14 residues. CDR3 nucleotide sequence: TGTGCCAGCAGCATTAAGGACAGGGGTCCACCCCTCCACTTT. Amino acid sequence: CASSIKDRGPPLHF.

This clonotype was seen only a few times. The rearrangement links TRBV15 to TRBJ2-3; D might be TRBD2 (6 bases). This CDR3 has 18 amino acids. Deletions cut 2 bases from V and 0 bases from J, with 18 bases between. Germline V CDR1 and CDR2: LNHNV, YYDKDF (reference sequence). In DNA, the CDR3 is TGTGCCACCAGCAGAACACCCGGATTAGCGGCTAGCACAGATACGCAGTATTTT. As protein: CATSRTPGLAASTDTQYF.